This TCR beta chain appears in the sequencing data of a study of circulating and synovial CD4+ cells in juvenile arthritis. Sequencing was performed with immunoSEQ multiplex PCR; in TCRdb, only in-frame clones are kept and a portion is missing. The table includes about 34,000 clones, about 95% detected once. Patients with active juvenile idiopathic arthritis donated these samples. The receptor was isolated from a human donor with juvenile idiopathic arthritis. Material for sequencing was CD4+ T cells from blood.

CDR3 bases: TGTGCCAGCAGCTTATCAAGCGGGGGCCCCTACGAGCAGTACTTC. Encoded protein: CASSLSSGGPYEQYF. The chain employs TRBV7-3 and TRBJ2-7; TRBD2 matches 8 bases. Germline CDR1 reads SGHTA; CDR2 reads FQGTGA. Germline trimming cut 2 bases from V and 2 bases from J; bases unmatched to any gene: 5. There are 15 residues in the CDR3.